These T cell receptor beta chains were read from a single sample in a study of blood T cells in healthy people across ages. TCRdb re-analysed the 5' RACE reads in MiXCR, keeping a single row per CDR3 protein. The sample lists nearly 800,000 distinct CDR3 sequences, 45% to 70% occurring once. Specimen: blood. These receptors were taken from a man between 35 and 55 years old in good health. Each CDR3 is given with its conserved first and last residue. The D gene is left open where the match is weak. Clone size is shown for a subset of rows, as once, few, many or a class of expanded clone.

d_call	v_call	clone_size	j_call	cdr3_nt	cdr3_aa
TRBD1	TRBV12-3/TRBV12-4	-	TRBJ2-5	TGTGCCAGCAGTTCCCGGGACAGGGGGCTGGAGACCCAGTACTTC	CASSSRDRGLETQYF
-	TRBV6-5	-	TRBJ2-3	TGTGCCAGCAGTTACTTTCAGTCTAGCACAGATACGCAGTATTTT	CASSYFQSSTDTQYF
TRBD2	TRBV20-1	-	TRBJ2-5	TGCAGTGCTAATCCTACTAGCGGGGACGTCCAAGAGACCCAGTACTTC	CSANPTSGDVQETQYF
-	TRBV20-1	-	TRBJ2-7	TGCAGTGCTAGAGTCCCAGGGACCATCCAAGAGACCCCGTACTTC	CSARVPGTIQETPYF
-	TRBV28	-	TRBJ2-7	TGTGCCAGCAGTTTAAGGTTGGAAGCGGGCGAGCAGTACTTC	CASSLRLEAGEQYF
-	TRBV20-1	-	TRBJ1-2	TGCAGTGCTAGAGATCTGGTGGGCTCTAACCGCTACACCTTC	CSARDLVGSNRYTF
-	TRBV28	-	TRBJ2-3	TGTGCCAGCAGTCCCCAGGGGGGCGGGAGCACAGATACGCAGTATTTT	CASSPQGGGSTDTQYF
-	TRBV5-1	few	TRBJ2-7	TGCGCCAGCAGCCACGTAACGTCGGGGCCCGAGCAGTACTTC	CASSHVTSGPEQYF
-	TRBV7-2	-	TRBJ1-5	TGTGCCAGCAGCTTAATTGCCGGGGGGGGCAATCAGCCCCAGCATTTT	CASSLIAGGGNQPQHF
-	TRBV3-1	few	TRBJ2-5	TGTGCCAGCAGCCAAACGCAAGGGTGGCAAGAGACCCAGTACTTC	CASSQTQGWQETQYF
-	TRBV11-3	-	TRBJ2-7	TGTGCCAGCAGCTCTCCGGGACATAGCTCCTACGAGCAGTACTTC	CASSSPGHSSYEQYF
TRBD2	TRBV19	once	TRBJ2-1	TGTGCCAGTAAGAGTGGCGGGAGCTCCTACAATGAGCAGTTCTTC	CASKSGGSSYNEQFF
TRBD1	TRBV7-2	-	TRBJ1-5	TGTGCCAGCAGCATAGGGACAGGGTATCAGCCCCAGCATTTT	CASSIGTGYQPQHF
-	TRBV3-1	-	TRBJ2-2	TGTGCCAGCAGTCTTTTTAAGGGTTTCAACACCGGGGAGCTGTTTTTT	CASSLFKGFNTGELFF
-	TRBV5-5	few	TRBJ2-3	TGTGCCAGCAGCTTTTGGGAGGGACAAACAAAAAACACAGATACGCAGTATTTT	CASSFWEGQTKNTDTQYF
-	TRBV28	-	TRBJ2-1	TGTGCCAGCAGTTACGGTCCAGGGACAAATGGGCAGTTCTTC	CASSYGPGTNGQFF
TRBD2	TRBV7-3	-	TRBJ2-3	TGTGCCAGCAGCTTAAAAGTCGGGACTAGCTCGGGCACAGATACGCAGTATTTT	CASSLKVGTSSGTDTQYF
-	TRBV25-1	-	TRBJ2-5	TGTGCCAGCAGTGAATTACAGAAACAAGAGACCCAGTACTTC	CASSELQKQETQYF
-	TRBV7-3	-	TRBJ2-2	TGTGCCAGCAGCCAAGGCGGATCGTCCGGGGAGCTGTTTTTT	CASSQGGSSGELFF
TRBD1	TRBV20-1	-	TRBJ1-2	TGCAGTGCCCAAACAACGACAGGGGACTATGGCTACACCTTC	CSAQTTTGDYGYTF
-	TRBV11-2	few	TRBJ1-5	TGTGCCAGCAGCTTAGGGTCGATACCTAGCAATCAGCCCCAGCATTTT	CASSLGSIPSNQPQHF
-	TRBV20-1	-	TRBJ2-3	TGCAGTGCCGCGGGACCCCAAGGCACAGATACGCAGTATTTT	CSAAGPQGTDTQYF
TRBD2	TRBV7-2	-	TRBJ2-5	TGTGCCAGCAGCTTAGAGCGGGGGATAAACCAAGAGACCCAGTACTTC	CASSLERGINQETQYF
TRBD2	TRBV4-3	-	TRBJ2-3	TGCGCCAGCAGCCAAGATCCCCCTTTGAGTAGCGGGAGCACAGATACGCAGTATTTT	CASSQDPPLSSGSTDTQYF
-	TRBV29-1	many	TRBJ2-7	TGCAGCGTTTATACGGTAAACTCCTACGAGCAGTACTTC	CSVYTVNSYEQYF
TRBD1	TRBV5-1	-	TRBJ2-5	TGCGCCAGCAGCAGCCGTTACGACAGGGCTGGGGAGACCCAGTACTTC	CASSSRYDRAGETQYF
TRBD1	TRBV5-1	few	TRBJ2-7	TGCGCCAGCAGCGGAGGCGCGGGGACAGGGATGACCTCCTACGAGCAGTACTTC	CASSGGAGTGMTSYEQYF
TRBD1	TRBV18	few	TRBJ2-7	TGTGCCAGCTCACCACCCGGGACAGTCCATTCCGAGCAGTACTTC	CASSPPGTVHSEQYF
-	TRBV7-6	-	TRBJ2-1	TGTGCCAGCAGCCCCGCCACCTACAATGAGCAGTTCTTC	CASSPATYNEQFF
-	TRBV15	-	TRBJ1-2	TGTGCCACCAGCCGAGACAGCCGGTATGGCTATGGCTACACCTTC	CATSRDSRYGYGYTF
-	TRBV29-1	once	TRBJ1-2	TGCCGGATCGGGACACCGTACGATGGCTACACCTTC	CRIGTPYDGYTF
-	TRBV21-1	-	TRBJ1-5	TGTGCCAGCAGCAAAGTCCCCGGCGACCGCATGTGGCCCCAGCATTTT	CASSKVPGDRMWPQHF
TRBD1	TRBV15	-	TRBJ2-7	TGTGCCACCAGCAGGGACAGGGGAGCCGAGCAGTACTTC	CATSRDRGAEQYF
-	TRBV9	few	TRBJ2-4	TGTGCCAGCAGCGTAGAAGACTTCGGGGTGGGCAAAAACATTCAGTACTTC	CASSVEDFGVGKNIQYF
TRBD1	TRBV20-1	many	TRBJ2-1	TGCAGTGCTAGAGTGAAGGGACAGGGGGTCTACAATGAGCAGTTCTTC	CSARVKGQGVYNEQFF
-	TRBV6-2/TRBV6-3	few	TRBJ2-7	TGTGCCAGCAGTTATTTTCAAGACCGTTACGAGCAGTACTTC	CASSYFQDRYEQYF
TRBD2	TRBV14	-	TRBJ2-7	TGTGCCAGCAGCCAAGAATCCGGGAGGGAGCAGTACTTC	CASSQESGREQYF
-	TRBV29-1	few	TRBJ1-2	TGCAGCGTTGAAGGGGGACGGCGGAAGACCTATGGCTACACCTTC	CSVEGGRRKTYGYTF
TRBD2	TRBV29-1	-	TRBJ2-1	TGCAGCGTCCCCTCAAGCGGGAGACCCTACAATGAGCAGTTCTTC	CSVPSSGRPYNEQFF
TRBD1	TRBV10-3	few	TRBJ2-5	TGTGCCATCAGTGAGAGGCCAGGGGGACGCGAGACCCAGTACTTC	CAISERPGGRETQYF
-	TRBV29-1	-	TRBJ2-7	TGCAGCGTTTCTGGATGGGGGGACTACGAGCAGTACTTC	CSVSGWGDYEQYF
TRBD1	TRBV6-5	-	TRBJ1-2	TGTGCCAGCAGTTACTCGCAGGGGGCTGAAGGCTACACCTTC	CASSYSQGAEGYTF
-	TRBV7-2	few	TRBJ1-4	TGTGCCAGCAGCTCCCGGGCCGATGAAAAACTGTTTTTT	CASSSRADEKLFF
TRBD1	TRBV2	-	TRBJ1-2	TGTGCCAGCAGTATTCGTGCGGGACAGGGAGGCTACACCTTC	CASSIRAGQGGYTF
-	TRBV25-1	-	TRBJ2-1	TGTGCCAGCAGTGACCCCGGGACGCCCTACAATGAGCAGTTCTTC	CASSDPGTPYNEQFF
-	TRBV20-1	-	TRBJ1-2	TGCAGTGCTAGATTTCTTGGGGAGGGTTTTGGCTACACCTTC	CSARFLGEGFGYTF
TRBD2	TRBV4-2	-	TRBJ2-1	TGTGCCAGCAGCCAAGAAACTCCGGGGGGGCACAATGAGCAGTTCTTC	CASSQETPGGHNEQFF
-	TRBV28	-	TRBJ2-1	TGTGCCAGCAGCCAAACGGGGATAGGTGGTGAGCAGTTCTTC	CASSQTGIGGEQFF
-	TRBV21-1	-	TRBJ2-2	TGTGCCAGCAGCAGACCCGGGCTCCCCTACAGTTCGAACACCGGGGAGCTGTTTTTT	CASSRPGLPYSSNTGELFF
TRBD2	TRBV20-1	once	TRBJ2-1	TGCAGTGCTCTCATAGCGGGAGGGCCGGGTGAGCAGTTCTTC	CSALIAGGPGEQFF
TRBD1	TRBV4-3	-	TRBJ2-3	TGCGCCAGCAGCCAAGATCAGGGACAGGGGGGAGATACGCAGTATTTT	CASSQDQGQGGDTQYF
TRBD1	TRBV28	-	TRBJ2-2	TGTGCCAGCAGTTCCCAGGGGGCCGCAAGGTCTGGGGAGCTGTTTTTT	CASSSQGAARSGELFF
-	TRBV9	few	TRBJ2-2	TGTGCCAGCAGCACCACACAGAACACCGGGGAGCTGTTTTTT	CASSTTQNTGELFF
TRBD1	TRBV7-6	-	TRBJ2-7	TGTGCCAGCAGCAATGGCGGGACAGGGCACTACGAGCAGTACTTC	CASSNGGTGHYEQYF